These 12 T cell receptor beta chains were all obtained from the same sample, sequenced in a study of PD-1 blockade in classical Hodgkin lymphoma. Specified time point: cycle 4 day 1 (C4D1), after less than 7 weeks of nivolumab. No patient escaped relapse after autologous stem cell transplantation, and brentuximab vedotin exposure varied. It was by magnetic negative selection that CD4+ T cells were purified from thawed PBMCs. Profiling relied on immunoSEQ multiplex PCR, and the TCRdb table lists in-frame clones only, not all of them. The repertoire includes around 30,000 clones, about four fifths of them detected once, and 0.62% sits in the top ten. The sample was CD4+ T cells from blood, taken before the fourth cycle of nivolumab. Receptor source: a human donor with classical Hodgkin lymphoma.

The sample holds one count of this clone. The chain uses TRBV28 and TRBJ1-2; D is uncertain. Germline V lookup: CDR1 MDHEN, CDR2 SYDVKM. The CDR3 sequence is 11 residues long. V was trimmed by 3 bases and J by 5 bases, leaving 4 bases between them. CDR3 DNA: TGTGCCAGCAGTTTCGGGTATGGCTACACCTTC. Residues: CASSFGYGYTF.

This clone occurred a few times. V and J are TRBV4-1 and TRBJ2-2; D is undetermined. V was cut by 1 base and J by 7 bases, with 13 bases left in between. This CDR3 contains 15 residues. Looked up from germline, CDR1 is MGHRA and CDR2 is YSYEKL. DNA of the CDR3: TGCGCCAGCAGCCAAGTCGGACCAGAACACGGGGAGCTGTTTTTT. Translating it yields CASSQVGPEHGELFF.

The chain couples TRBV19 to TRBJ1-1; 8 nucleotides align to TRBD1. The V gene end was trimmed by 6 bases and the J gene end by 4 bases; junction bases not matched to a gene: 7. Germline CDR1 LNHDA, CDR2 SQIVND (reference sequence). The CDR3 is 14 residues long. CDR3 DNA: TGTGCCAGTAGCGGACAGGGAGGGGGCACTGAAGCTTTCTTT. This sequence encodes CASSGQGGGTEAFF.

The CDR3 DNA is TGCAGCGTTGAGCTATACTCCTACGAGCAGTACTTC. The encoded protein is CSVELYSYEQYF. V gene TRBV29-1 combines with J gene TRBJ2-7, with no clear D. Trimming shortened V by 3 bases and J by 0 bases, and 6 bases separated the two germline ends. Germline V gene lookup returns CDR1 SQVTM and CDR2 ANQGSEA. The CDR3 sequence is 12 residues long.

Only a few counts were recorded for this clone. The CDR3 DNA is TGTGCCAGCAGTGGTGTCGGCCTGGTCAAGCAGTTCTTC. This translates into CASSGVGLVKQFF. The V gene is TRBV2, the J gene TRBJ2-1; the D is unclear. Germline CDR1 is SNHLY and CDR2 is FYNNEI. There are 13 residues in the CDR3. Trimming cost V 4 bases and J 11 bases, with 15 bases left between them. Using reference TRBV2 and TRBJ2-1 for the parts outside the CDR3, the full variable domain is EPEVTQTPSHQVTQMGQEVILRCVPISNHLYFYWYRQILGQKVEFLVSFYNNEISEKSEIFDDQFSVERPDGSNFTLKIRSTKLEDSAMYFCASSGVGLVKQFFGPGTRLTVL.

V usage is TRBV11-3 and J usage is TRBJ2-3; D unresolved. With 3 bases removed from V and 2 bases from J, the gap between germline ends came to 6 bases. The CDR3 runs 13 residues. The germline V gene encodes CDR1 SGHNT and CDR2 YENEEA. The CDR3 region has the DNA TGTGCCAGCAGCTTCTCCCTCACAGATACGCAGTATTTT. Protein: CASSFSLTDTQYF.

This clone was observed once. The chain recombines TRBV5-1 with TRBJ2-1; the match to TRBD1 covers 7 bases. The germline V gene encodes CDR1 SGHRS and CDR2 YFSETQ. J gave up 12 bases and V 4 bases, and 10 bases lay outside the gene matches. The CDR3 covers 13 residues. The CDR3: CASSNIGGVGQFF. As DNA, the CDR3 is TGCGCCAGCAGCAATATAGGGGGCGTCGGGCAGTTCTTC.

This rearrangement joins TRBV7-8 to TRBJ1-2; 7 positions match TRBD1. The J segment lost 5 bases and the V segment lost 0 bases, leaving 6 bases of the junction unmatched. CDR3 length: 15 residues. The germline CDR1 and CDR2 sequences are SGHVS and FQNEAQ. The CDR3 spells CASSLAGDSDYGYTF. CDR3 DNA: TGTGCCAGCAGCTTAGCAGGGGACAGCGATTATGGCTACACCTTC.

This clone appeared a few times. Here the CDR3 reads CASSPKGGFNEQFF. The CDR3 DNA sequence: TGTGCCAGCAGCCCTAAGGGGGGTTTTAATGAGCAGTTCTTC. This chain joins TRBV11-2 and TRBJ2-1; tentatively, D is TRBD1 or TRBD2 (6 bases each). The germline V gene encodes CDR1 SGHAT and CDR2 FQNNGV. V was trimmed by 5 bases and J by 7 bases, leaving 15 bases between them. This CDR3 comprises 14 residues.

The rearrangement links TRBV18 to TRBJ1-5, with 8 bases matching TRBD1. This CDR3 region has 17 residues. Germline V CDR1 and CDR2: KGHSH, LQKENI. The V gene end was trimmed by 6 bases and the J gene end by 6 bases; junction bases not matched to a gene: 16. In DNA, the CDR3 is TGTGCCAGCTCCCCTAGACAGGGGACCACCGGCACTCAGCCCCAGCATTTT. Its translation is CASSPRQGTTGTQPQHF.

The V gene is TRBV6-1, the J gene TRBJ1-6, with D perhaps matching TRBD1 (6 bases). CDR3 length: 14 amino acids. Germline V gives CDR1 MNHNS, CDR2 SASEGT. Trimming removed 8 bases from V and 0 bases from J, with 8 bases in between. The CDR3 sequence is CASGQSSYNSPLHF. The CDR3 coding sequence is TGTGCCAGCGGACAGAGCTCCTATAATTCACCCCTCCACTTT.

This chain links TRBV29-1 with TRBJ1-4; 7 bases line up with TRBD1. This CDR3 region has 15 residues. Germline V gene lookup returns CDR1 SQVTM and CDR2 ANQGSEA. V shed 7 bases, J shed 0 bases, and the junction held 8 bases outside the gene matches. This chain's CDR3 is CSAKEGAATNEKLFF. DNA of the CDR3: TGCAGCGCCAAGGAGGGGGCGGCAACTAATGAAAAACTGTTTTTT.